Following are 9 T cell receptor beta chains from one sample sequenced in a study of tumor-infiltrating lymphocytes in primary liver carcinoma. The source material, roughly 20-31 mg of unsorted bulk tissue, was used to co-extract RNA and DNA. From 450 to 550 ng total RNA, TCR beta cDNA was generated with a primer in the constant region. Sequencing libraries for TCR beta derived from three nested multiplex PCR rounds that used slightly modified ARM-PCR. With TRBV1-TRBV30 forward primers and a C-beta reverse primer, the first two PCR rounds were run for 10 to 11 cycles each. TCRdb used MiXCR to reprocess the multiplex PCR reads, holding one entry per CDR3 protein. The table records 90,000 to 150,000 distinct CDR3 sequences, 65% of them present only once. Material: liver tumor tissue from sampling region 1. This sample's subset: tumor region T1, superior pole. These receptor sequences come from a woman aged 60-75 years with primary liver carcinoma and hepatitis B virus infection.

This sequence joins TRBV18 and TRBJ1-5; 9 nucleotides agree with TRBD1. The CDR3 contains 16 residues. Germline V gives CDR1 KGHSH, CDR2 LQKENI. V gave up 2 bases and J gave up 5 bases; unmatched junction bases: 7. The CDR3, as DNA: TGTGCCAGCTCACCAAACCGCCGGACAGGGGATCAGCCCCAGCATTTT. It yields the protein CASSPNRRTGDQPQHF.

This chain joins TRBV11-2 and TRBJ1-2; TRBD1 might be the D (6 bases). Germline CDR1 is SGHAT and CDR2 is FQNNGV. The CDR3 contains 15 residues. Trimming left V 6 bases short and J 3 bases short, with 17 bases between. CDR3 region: CASRSSQGTDYGYTF. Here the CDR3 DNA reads TGTGCCAGCAGGTCGTCACAGGGAACTGACTATGGCTACACCTTC.

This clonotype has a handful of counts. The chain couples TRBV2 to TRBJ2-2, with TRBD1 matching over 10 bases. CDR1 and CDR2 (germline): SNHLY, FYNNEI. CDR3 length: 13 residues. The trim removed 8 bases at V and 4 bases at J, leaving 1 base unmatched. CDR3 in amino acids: CASRTGGTGELFF. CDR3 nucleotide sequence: TGTGCCAGCCGGACAGGGGGCACCGGGGAGCTGTTTTTT.

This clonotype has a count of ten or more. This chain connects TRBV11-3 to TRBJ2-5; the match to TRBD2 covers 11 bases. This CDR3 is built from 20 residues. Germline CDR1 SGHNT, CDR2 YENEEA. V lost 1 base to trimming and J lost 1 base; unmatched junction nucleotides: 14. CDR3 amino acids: CASSLGGLAVPLTFQETQYF. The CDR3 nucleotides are TGTGCCAGCAGCTTAGGGGGACTAGCGGTACCCCTCACCTTCCAAGAGACCCAGTACTTC.

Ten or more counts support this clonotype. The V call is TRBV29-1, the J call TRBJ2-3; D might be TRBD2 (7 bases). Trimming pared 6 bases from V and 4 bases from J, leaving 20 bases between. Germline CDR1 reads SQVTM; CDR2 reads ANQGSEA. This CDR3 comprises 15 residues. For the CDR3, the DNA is TGCAGCGTCTCGGGGGAGGGGGGGCATTCAGATACGCAGTATTTT. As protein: CSVSGEGGHSDTQYF.

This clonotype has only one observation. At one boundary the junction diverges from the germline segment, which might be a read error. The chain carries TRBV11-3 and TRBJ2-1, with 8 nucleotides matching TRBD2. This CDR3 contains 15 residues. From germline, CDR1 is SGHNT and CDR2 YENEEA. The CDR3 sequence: CASSQTSANINEQFF. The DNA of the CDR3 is TGTGCCAGCAGCCAGACTAGCGCGAATATCAATGAACAGTTCTTC.

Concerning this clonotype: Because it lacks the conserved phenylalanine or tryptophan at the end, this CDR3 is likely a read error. The CDR3 loop is CASSYSGSVGPPLHS. The CDR3 DNA reads as TGTGCCAGCAGTTACTCTGGGAGTGTTGGACCACCCCTCCACTCT. The gene calls are TRBV6-5 and TRBJ1-6, with D hard to call. V dropped 0 bases and J dropped 11 bases, with 14 bases sitting between them. Germline V gene lookup returns CDR1 MNHEY and CDR2 SVGAGI. The CDR3 totals 15 residues.

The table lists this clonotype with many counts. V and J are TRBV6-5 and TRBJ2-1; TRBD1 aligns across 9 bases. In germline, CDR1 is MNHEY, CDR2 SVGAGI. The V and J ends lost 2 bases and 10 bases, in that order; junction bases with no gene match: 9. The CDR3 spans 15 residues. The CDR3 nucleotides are TGTGCCAGCAGTTACGGGGGGACAGGGCTGGGAGAGCAGTTCTTC. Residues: CASSYGGTGLGEQFF.

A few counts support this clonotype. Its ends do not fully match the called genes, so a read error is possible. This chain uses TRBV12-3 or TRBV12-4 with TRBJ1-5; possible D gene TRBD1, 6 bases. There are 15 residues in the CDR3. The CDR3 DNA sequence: TGTGCCAGCAGCGGGGGCCTTTATAGCAATCGGCCCCAGCATTTT. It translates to CASSGGLYSNRPQHF.